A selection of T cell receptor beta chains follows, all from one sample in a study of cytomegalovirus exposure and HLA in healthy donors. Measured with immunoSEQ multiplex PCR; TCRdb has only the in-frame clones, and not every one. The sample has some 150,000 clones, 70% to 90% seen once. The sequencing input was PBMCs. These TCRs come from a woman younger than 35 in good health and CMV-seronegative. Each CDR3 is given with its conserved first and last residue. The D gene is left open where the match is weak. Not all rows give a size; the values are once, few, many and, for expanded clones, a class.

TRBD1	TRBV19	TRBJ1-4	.	CASSRQGPNEKLFF	TGTGCCAGTAGCAGACAGGGCCCTAATGAAAAACTGTTTTTT
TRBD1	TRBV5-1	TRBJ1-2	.	CASSLEWQGVGGYTF	TGCGCCAGCAGCTTGGAGTGGCAGGGGGTTGGTGGCTACACCTTC
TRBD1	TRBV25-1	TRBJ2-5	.	CASSESTGPQETQYF	TGTGCCAGCAGTGAGTCGACAGGGCCCCAAGAGACCCAGTACTTC
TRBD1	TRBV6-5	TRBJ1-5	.	CASSLGQGGNQPQHF	TGTGCCAGCAGCCTGGGACAGGGGGGCAATCAGCCCCAGCATTTT
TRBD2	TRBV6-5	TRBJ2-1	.	CAGSYDASGNEQFF	TGTGCCGGCAGTTACGATGCTAGCGGCAATGAGCAGTTCTTC
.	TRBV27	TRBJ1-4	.	CASSTSGGGEKLFF	.
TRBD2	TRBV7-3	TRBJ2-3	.	CASRLAGVDTQYF	TGTGCCAGCAGACTAGCGGGAGTAGATACGCAGTATTTT
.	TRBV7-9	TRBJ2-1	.	CASSLVDSHFDEQFF	TGTGCCAGCAGCTTGGTTGACAGCCATTTTGATGAGCAGTTCTTC
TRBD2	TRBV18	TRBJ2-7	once	CASSPGLAGVSYEQYF	TGTGCCAGCTCACCGGGACTAGCGGGGGTCTCCTACGAGCAGTACTTC
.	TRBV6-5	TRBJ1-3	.	CASSYSGSSGNTIYF	TGTGCCAGCAGTTACTCGGGCAGCTCTGGAAACACCATATATTTT
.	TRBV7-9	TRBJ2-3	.	CASSSRQSPTTDTQYF	TGTGCCAGCAGCTCGAGACAGTCCCCAACCACAGATACGCAGTATTTT
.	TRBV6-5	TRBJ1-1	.	CASSYSQGNTEAFF	TGTGCCAGCAGTTACTCACAGGGGAACACTGAAGCTTTCTTT
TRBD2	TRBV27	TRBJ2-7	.	CASSLVAGGAPYEQYF	TGTGCCAGCAGTTTAGTCGCGGGAGGTGCCCCCTACGAGCAGTACTTC
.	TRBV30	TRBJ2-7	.	CAWSATSYEQYF	TGTGCCTGGAGTGCGACTAGTTACGAGCAGTACTTC
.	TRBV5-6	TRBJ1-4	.	CASSLAPLTGEKLFF	TGTGCCAGCAGCTTGGCTCCCCTTACGGGGGAAAAACTGTTTTTT
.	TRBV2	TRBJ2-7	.	CASSLDRGGSYEQYF	TGTGCCAGCAGCCTTGACAGGGGAGGGTCCTACGAGCAGTACTTC
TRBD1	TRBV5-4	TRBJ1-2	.	CASSPDRGTNYGYTF	TGTGCCAGCAGCCCCGACAGGGGAACTAACTATGGCTACACCTTC
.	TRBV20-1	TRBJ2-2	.	CSARDNGELFF	TGCAGTGCTAGAGATAACGGGGAGCTGTTTTTT
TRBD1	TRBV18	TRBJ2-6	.	CASSPLGQGALGANVLTF	TGTGCCAGCTCACCCCTGGGACAGGGAGCCCTCGGGGCCAACGTCCTGACTTTC
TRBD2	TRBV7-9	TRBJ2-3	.	CASSPRLAESTDTQYF	TGTGCCAGCAGCCCACGACTAGCGGAGAGCACAGATACGCAGTATTTT
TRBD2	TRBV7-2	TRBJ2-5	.	CASRPGLAHGEQYF	TGTGCCAGCAGACCGGGACTAGCGCACGGAGAGCAGTACTTC
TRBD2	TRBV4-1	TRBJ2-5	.	CASRRIAGGRQETQYF	TGCGCCAGCAGGCGAATAGCGGGGGGGAGACAAGAGACCCAGTACTTC
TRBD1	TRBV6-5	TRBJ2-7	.	CASSYSRTGGNEQYF	TGTGCCAGCAGTTACTCCAGGACAGGGGGCAACGAGCAGTACTTC
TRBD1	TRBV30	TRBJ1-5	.	CAWSPKGITGRGTANQPQHF	TGTGCCTGGAGTCCCAAGGGAATAACCGGACGGGGGACAGCGAATCAGCCCCAGCATTTT
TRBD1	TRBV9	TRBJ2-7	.	CASSRTGTTYEQYF	TGTGCCAGCAGTCGGACAGGAACGACCTACGAGCAGTACTTC
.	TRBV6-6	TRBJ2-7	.	CASRYRTDSYEQYF	TGTGCCAGCAGATATAGGACAGACTCCTACGAGCAGTACTTC
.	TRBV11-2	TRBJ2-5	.	CASSSKGGGAWETQYF	TGTGCCAGCAGCTCAAAGGGAGGGGGGGCCTGGGAGACCCAGTACTTC
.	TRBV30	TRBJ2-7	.	CAWSSGLVPEQYF	TGTGCCTGGAGTTCGGGACTTGTCCCCGAGCAGTACTTC